The T cell receptor beta chain under discussion was sequenced for a study of tumor and adjacent non-tumor tissue in lung cancer. At the level of the study: Histology: about a dozen adenocarcinoma, a couple of squamous cell carcinoma, 1 small cell lung cancer.

A modified ARM-PCR protocol with three rounds of nested PCR amplified TCRbeta. A single record per CDR3 protein comes from TCRdb applying MiXCR to the multiplex PCR reads. This table holds approximately 68,000 distinct CDR3 sequences, about 77% found once. This CDR3 is built from 14 residues. The germline V gene encodes CDR1 MDHEN and CDR2 SYDVKM. No cell sorting was done before RNA was extracted from the tissue. The normal lung tissue was taken more than 3 cm from the tumor edge. Sequencing was carried out using distant non-tumor lung tissue. The V call is TRBV28, the J call TRBJ1-1; no reliable D call. This clonotype originated in a man between 60 and 75 years old with non-small cell lung cancer. DNA for the CDR3: TGTGTTAGCACCCGAGTCTGGACGAACACTGAAGCTTTCTTT. The encoded protein is CVSTRVWTNTEAFF.